This is a list of T cell receptor beta chains from one sample in a study of blood T cell repertoires in COVID-19. Profiled with immunoSEQ multiplex PCR; TCRdb holds only in-frame clones, not every one. In the table there are a few hundred thousand clones, roughly 80% of which are singletons. The sequenced sample was peripheral blood. All receptors come from a woman between 18 and 29 years old with acute or convalescent COVID-19. CDR3s include the opening cysteine and the closing phenylalanine or tryptophan. Each record gives: V gene, D gene, clone size, J gene, CDR3 DNA, CDR3 protein. The D gene is left open where the match is weak. Size is omitted from some rows. Given values are once, few, many or a class for expanded clones.

TRBV4-3	TRBD2	.	TRBJ2-1	TGCGCCAGCAGCCGAAGCGGGGGCTCCTACAATGAGCAGTTCTTC	CASSRSGGSYNEQFF
TRBV27	.	.	TRBJ2-3	TGTGCCAGCAGCCTGGCCCATGAGGGTGATACGCAGTATTTT	CASSLAHEGDTQYF
TRBV11-2	.	few	TRBJ1-2	TGTGCCAGCAGCTTAGAAGGGGGCTATGGCTACACCTTC	CASSLEGGYGYTF
TRBV19	TRBD1	once	TRBJ2-1	TGTGCCAGTGGTCCCGCCCGGACAGGTTTTATGGATGAGCAGTTCTTC	CASGPARTGFMDEQFF
TRBV9	.	.	TRBJ2-3	TGTGCCAGCAGCCCCCGAGGGGGAAACACAGATACGCAGTATTTT	CASSPRGGNTDTQYF
TRBV5-1	TRBD2	.	TRBJ2-1	TGCGCCAGCGGGGGGGACCACTCCTACAATGAGCAGTTCTTC	CASGGDHSYNEQFF
TRBV6-5	.	.	TRBJ1-5	TGTGCCAGCAGTTATAGTTTAACGAGCAATCAGCCCCAGCATTTT	CASSYSLTSNQPQHF
TRBV7-6	.	.	TRBJ1-1	TGTGCCAGCAGCTTGGGCGTAGGCCTGAACACTGAAGCTTTCTTT	CASSLGVGLNTEAFF
TRBV7-9	TRBD2	.	TRBJ2-1	TGTGCCAGCAGCTTAACTAGCGGAAATTCCTACAATGAGCAGTTCTTC	CASSLTSGNSYNEQFF
TRBV7-9	TRBD2	.	TRBJ2-3	TGTGCCAGCAGCTTAGTTGCGGGAGGGTACACAGATACGCAGTATTTT	CASSLVAGGYTDTQYF
TRBV6-2/TRBV6-3	TRBD1	.	TRBJ1-6	TGTGCCAGCAGTTTACCAGGGGGAACCCAACCCCTCCACTTT	CASSLPGGTQPLHF
TRBV30	.	.	TRBJ1-2	TGTGCCTGGAGTGTATTTTCTTCGGGGGGAGACTATGGCTACACCTTC	CAWSVFSSGGDYGYTF
TRBV13	.	.	TRBJ2-5	TGTGCCAGCAGCCCCCGCGCGGGGGCGAAAGAGACCCAGTACTTC	CASSPRAGAKETQYF
TRBV6-2/TRBV6-3	TRBD1	.	TRBJ2-6	TGTGCCAGCAGTTACGAGACAGGGGGGCCCCGCTCTGGGGCCAACGTCCTGACTTTC	CASSYETGGPRSGANVLTF
TRBV19	.	.	TRBJ1-1	TGTGCCAGTAGTCTGACAGGGAACACTGAAGCTTTCTTT	CASSLTGNTEAFF
TRBV6-2/TRBV6-3	.	.	TRBJ1-1	TGTGCCAGCAGTAACTATGGGCCCTACATGAACACTGAAGCTTTCTTT	CASSNYGPYMNTEAFF
TRBV18	.	.	TRBJ1-3	TGTGCCAGCTCATCTAGCGCCGGGGGCTCTGGAAACACCATATATTTT	CASSSSAGGSGNTIYF
TRBV28	.	few	TRBJ1-3	TGTGCCAGCAGTTTCGCCCGGGGTTTTGGAAACACCATATATTTT	CASSFARGFGNTIYF
TRBV9	.	.	TRBJ1-3	TGTGCCAGCAGCGCAGACAGCTATTCTGGAAACACCATATATTTT	CASSADSYSGNTIYF
TRBV6-5	.	.	TRBJ1-4	TGTGCCAGCAGTTATCGCACGGGAGAAAAACTGTTTTTT	CASSYRTGEKLFF